This T cell receptor (beta chain) was recorded in a study of T-cell memory formation after mild COVID-19. Whole-study context: There were largely donor-specific TCR clusters. Study results and caveats: Clones that contracted from day 15 to 85 had balanced CD4/CD8; later expanders were CD4+ biased.

In the case of this clonotype: The antigen is undetermined.

From the 5' RACE reads, TCRdb called clonotypes with MiXCR, one entry per CDR3 protein. The table lists 200,000 to 250,000 distinct CDR3 sequences, around 30% of them singletons. CDR3 length equals 19 residues. Germline CDR1 and CDR2: ENHRY and SYGVKD. The germline V and J ends were trimmed by 4 bases and 2 bases, with 26 bases remaining between them. This receptor was obtained from an adult woman who had mild COVID-19 (a few samples of this study predate the infection). Cell type and time point are not known. V gene TRBV10-3 combines with J gene TRBJ1-2; D possibly corresponds to TRBD1 (6 bases). Sequencing input: PBMCs or a T cell subset sorted from them (not recorded which). The CDR3 nucleotides read TGTGCCATCAGTGTTTTAAGGGGAGGACAGCAGGGGATAAACTATGGCTACACCTTC. Translating it yields CAISVLRGGQQGINYGYTF.